The clone carrying this T cell receptor (beta chain) was counted a few times. Its target is not known. The sample is drawn from a study of human T cells and chemical hapten exposure. Across the study: Small discrepancies in pooled library volume mainly accounted for the varying TCR yields per sample. Findings and caveats of the study: Counts of TCRs expanded at PT1 correlated positively with patch test score.

Each CDR3 protein is one row after TCRdb ran MiXCR on the RACE reads. The table lists 250,000 or so distinct CDR3 sequences, approximately 7.5% of them singletons, with about 1.1% in the top ten. There are 15 residues in the CDR3. Germline CDR1 reads LGHNA; CDR2 reads YSLEER. V was pared by 2 bases and J by 5 bases, with 8 bases of the junction left unmatched. Time point described: pre-sensitization, week 0. Treatment: therapeutic diphenylcyclopropenone sensitization with weekly scalp DPC. Blood collection happened ahead of applying each patch test. This clonotype originated in a young man with alopecia areata. Some clones in this sample may be carry-over from other donors' samples. The sample was whole blood, taken in connection with sensitization to the hapten diphenylcyclopropenone (DPC). The V gene is TRBV4-3, the J gene TRBJ1-1, with 7 nucleotides matching TRBD1. Here the CDR3 reads CASSQRQGVGTEAFF. CDR3 nucleotides: TGCGCCAGCAGCCAACGACAGGGAGTAGGTACTGAAGCTTTCTTT.